One and the same sample provided the 30 T cell receptor beta chains below, sequenced in a study of T cells in localized non-small cell lung cancer. Measured with immunoSEQ multiplex PCR; TCRdb has only the in-frame clones, and not every one. The sample lists roughly 89,000 clones; approximately 90% were seen once. Sequencing used PBMCs, obtained before any cancer treatment. The receptors originated from a woman aged 35 to 70 with stage II squamous cell lung carcinoma.

The chain carries TRBV6-5 and TRBJ2-5; D is possibly TRBD1 (5 bases). The CDR3 runs to 14 residues. Germline-derived CDR1 and CDR2 are MNHEY and SVGAGI. V was trimmed by 6 bases and J by 7 bases, leaving 18 bases between them. CDR3 bases: TGTGCCAGCAGCAGAGACAGAATGGGGATGACCCAGTACTTC. Its protein is CASSRDRMGMTQYF.

The chain uses TRBV20-1 and TRBJ2-5; D might be TRBD2 (5 bases). V was pared by 5 bases and J by 9 bases, with 10 bases between. The CDR3 is made up of 10 amino acids. CDR1 DFQATT and CDR2 SNEGSKA come from the germline V gene (reference sequence). CDR3 in DNA: TGCAGTGCTGACCACGGGGCCCAGTACTTC. The encoded protein is CSADHGAQYF.

This clone has more than one count but fewer than ten. The chain carries TRBV30 and TRBJ1-5, with a tentative D call TRBD1 (5 bases). The V end lost 3 bases, the J end lost 8 bases, and 17 bases lay between the germline ends. This CDR3 is 14 amino acids long. Germline V gives CDR1 GTSNPN, CDR2 SVGIG (reference sequence). The CDR3 DNA is TGTGCCTGGAGCGGGGCGGGGGAAAAGGAGCCCCAGCATTTT. Encoded protein: CAWSGAGEKEPQHF.

The rearrangement joins TRBV2 to TRBJ1-5; D gene uncertain. V was cut by 8 bases and J by 2 bases, with 13 bases left in between. CDR1 and CDR2 from the germline V gene are SNHLY and FYNNEI. This CDR3 comprises 14 residues. CDR3 protein: CASASPKGNQPQHF. The DNA of the CDR3 is TGTGCCAGCGCCAGTCCGAAAGGCAATCAGCCCCAGCATTTT.

V usage is TRBV7-9 and J usage is TRBJ2-4; D uncertain. CDR1 SEHNR and CDR2 FQNEAQ come from the germline V gene (reference sequence). The CDR3 is 16 amino acids. V lost 1 base to trimming and J lost 0 bases, with 10 bases between them. CDR3 sequence: CASSLDSLIAKNIQYF. In DNA form, the CDR3 reads TGTGCCAGCAGCTTAGACAGTCTAATAGCCAAAAACATTCAGTACTTC.

The chain uses TRBV9 and TRBJ1-4; no clear D gene. Germline CDR1 is SGDLS and CDR2 is YYNGEE. V was cut by 0 bases and J by 3 bases, with 12 bases left in between. This CDR3 comprises 16 residues. CDR3 in DNA: TGTGCCAGCAGCGTAGAAGCGAGGATGCCTAATGAAAAACTGTTTTTT. It specifies CASSVEARMPNEKLFF. The complete variable domain, with remaining parts taken from reference TRBV9 and TRBJ1-4, reads DSGVTQTPKHLITATGQRVTLRCSPRSGDLSVYWYQQSLDQGLQFLIQYYNGEERAKGNILERFSAQQFPDLHSELNLSSLELGDSALYFCASSVEARMPNEKLFFGSGTQLSVL.

The chain joins TRBV5-1 to TRBJ2-2; 11 bases align to TRBD2. The CDR3 runs 17 residues. V lost 5 bases to trimming and J lost 0 bases; unmatched junction nucleotides: 6. Germline CDR1 and CDR2: SGHRS and YFSETQ. The CDR3 here is CASRKLAGAANTGELFF. The DNA of the CDR3 is TGCGCCAGCAGAAAACTAGCGGGGGCTGCGAACACCGGGGAGCTGTTTTTT.

The chain recombines TRBV9 with TRBJ1-1, with D uncertain. There are 11 residues in the CDR3. Germline V lookup: CDR1 SGDLS, CDR2 YYNGEE. V shed 0 bases and J shed 8 bases, with 5 bases lying between them. CDR3: CASSVGVEAFF. CDR3 in DNA: TGTGCCAGCAGCGTAGGGGTAGAAGCTTTCTTT.

The rearrangement joins TRBV5-1 to TRBJ1-2, with D unclear. The CDR3 sequence is 13 residues long. Per germline, CDR1 SGHRS and CDR2 YFSETQ. V shed 2 bases and J shed 11 bases, with 16 bases lying between them. The CDR3 loop is CASSFDKISLYTF. Written as DNA, the CDR3 is TGCGCCAGCAGCTTCGACAAGATCTCATTATACACCTTC.

V is TRBV9 and J is TRBJ1-1; the D is unclear. Germline V gives CDR1 SGDLS, CDR2 YYNGEE. The V and J ends lost 0 bases and 5 bases respectively, with 17 bases between them. The CDR3 is 16 residues long. The CDR3 loop reads CASSVGAQMIQTEAFF. Here the CDR3 DNA reads TGTGCCAGCAGCGTAGGCGCACAGATGATTCAAACTGAAGCTTTCTTT. The full variable domain, in which reference TRBV9 and TRBJ1-1 provide the parts outside the CDR3, is DSGVTQTPKHLITATGQRVTLRCSPRSGDLSVYWYQQSLDQGLQFLIQYYNGEERAKGNILERFSAQQFPDLHSELNLSSLELGDSALYFCASSVGAQMIQTEAFFGQGTRLTVV.

The CDR3 sequence is CASSLRGGQGQPQHF. Written as DNA, the CDR3 is TGTGCCAGCAGTTTAAGAGGGGGACAGGGTCAGCCCCAGCATTTT. The V call is TRBV27, the J call TRBJ1-5; TRBD1 matches 9 bases. With 2 bases clipped from V and 6 bases from J, the junction kept 5 bases outside the gene matches. The CDR3 spans 15 residues. The V gene's germline CDR1 is MNHEY and CDR2 SMNVEV (reference sequence).

The chain combines TRBV4-2 with TRBJ1-2, with TRBD1 as a possible D gene (6 bases). V was pared by 3 bases and J by 8 bases, with 16 bases between. The CDR3 spans 14 residues. The V gene's germline CDR1 is LGHNA and CDR2 YNFKEQ. CDR3 loop: CASSQGETGKGYTF. The CDR3 DNA sequence: TGTGCCAGCAGCCAGGGGGAGACAGGCAAAGGCTACACCTTC.

V usage is TRBV7-9 and J usage is TRBJ1-5, with 8 positions matching TRBD1. Trimming cost V 6 bases and J 4 bases; bases outside gene matches: 11. The CDR3 is 16 residues long. Germline CDR1 is SEHNR and CDR2 is FQNEAQ (reference sequence). CDR3 amino acids: CASSRSDRDRNQPQHF. Here the CDR3 DNA reads TGTGCCAGCAGTCGATCGGACAGGGACCGAAATCAGCCCCAGCATTTT.

V usage is TRBV28 and J usage is TRBJ2-7, with 9 nucleotides matching TRBD2. Germline CDR1 is MDHEN and CDR2 is SYDVKM. V shed 2 bases, J shed 7 bases, and the junction held 12 bases outside the gene matches. There are 16 residues in the CDR3. This CDR3 is CASSLPSGIPEGEQYF. The CDR3 nucleotides read TGTGCCAGCAGTTTACCTAGCGGGATCCCGGAGGGGGAGCAGTACTTC.

This sequence joins TRBV30 and TRBJ2-3; 9 bases align to TRBD2. Germline lookup yields CDR1 GTSNPN and CDR2 SVGIG (reference sequence). The V and J ends lost 2 bases and 0 bases, in that order; junction bases with no gene match: 9. This CDR3 spans 17 amino acids. CDR3 bases: TGTGCCTGGAGTCCCTACCGGGCGGGGGGGAGCACAGATACGCAGTATTTT. Its protein product is CAWSPYRAGGSTDTQYF.

This chain links TRBV7-9 with TRBJ2-2, with D tentatively TRBD1 (5 bases). Germline lookup yields CDR1 SEHNR and CDR2 FQNEAQ (reference sequence). The germline V and J ends were trimmed by 1 base and 3 bases, with 18 bases remaining between them. This CDR3 has 18 residues. The CDR3 spells CASSLGSGWIEDTGELFF. The CDR3 nucleotides are TGTGCCAGCAGCTTAGGGTCAGGGTGGATAGAGGACACCGGGGAGCTGTTTTTT.

The chain couples TRBV15 to TRBJ2-3, with D perhaps TRBD1 or TRBD2 (5 bases each). Germline V gene data show CDR1 as LNHNV and CDR2 as YYDKDF (reference sequence). V was shortened by 3 bases and J by 5 bases, with 12 bases between the two germline ends. The CDR3 length is 14 residues. CDR3: CATSSIGERDTQYF. The CDR3 nucleotides are TGTGCCACCAGCAGTATAGGGGAGAGAGATACGCAGTATTTT.

The V gene is TRBV7-9, the J gene TRBJ2-7, with 9 bases matching TRBD1. J lost 3 bases, V lost 4 bases, and 4 bases had no gene match. CDR3 length equals 14 residues. Germline V gene sequence: CDR1 SEHNR, CDR2 FQNEAQ (reference sequence). The CDR3 nucleotides are TGTGCCAGCAGCTCCGGACAGGGGTTCTACGAGCAGTACTTC. Translating it yields CASSSGQGFYEQYF.

This chain uses TRBV6-5 with TRBJ2-1, with 12 nucleotides matching TRBD2. Per the germline V gene, CDR1 is MNHEY and CDR2 is SVGAGI. The CDR3 length is 15 residues. With 6 bases clipped from V and 8 bases from J, the junction kept 8 bases outside the gene matches. For the CDR3, the DNA is TGTGCCAGCAGCCGTCTAGCGGGGGGGCCCTATGAGCAGTTCTTC. It codes for CASSRLAGGPYEQFF.

V gene TRBV7-9 combines with J gene TRBJ1-5, with 10 bases fitting TRBD1. Germline CDR1 reads SEHNR; CDR2 reads FQNEAQ (reference sequence). V lost 3 bases, J lost 6 bases, and 5 bases stayed unmatched. The CDR3 has 15 residues. CDR3 sequence reads: CASSFSTGGGQPQHF. CDR3 in DNA: TGTGCCAGCAGCTTTTCGACAGGGGGCGGTCAGCCCCAGCATTTT.

On this clone itself: The same CDR3 arises from other DNA sequences in this sample as well. The chain links TRBV5-1 to TRBJ1-5; D is possibly TRBD1 (6 bases). The CDR3 contains 14 residues. Trimming took off 2 bases at V and 7 bases at J, with 13 bases between the two ends. Germline values: CDR1 SGHRS, CDR2 YFSETQ. In DNA form, the CDR3 reads TGCGCCAGCAGCTTAGGCGGGGGCGGGCAGCCCCAGCATTTT. Translation gives CASSLGGGGQPQHF.

The table lists this clone with a count of one. The CDR3: CASSLGTGTGTYEQYF. The CDR3, as DNA: TGTGCCAGCAGCTTGGGTACCGGGACAGGGACCTACGAGCAGTACTTC. V and J are TRBV9 and TRBJ2-7, with 9 bases fitting TRBD1. Germline V gene lookup returns CDR1 SGDLS and CDR2 YYNGEE. With V trimmed by 4 bases and J by 2 bases, 10 bases remained unmatched. The CDR3 covers 16 residues.

The V gene is TRBV13, the J gene TRBJ2-5, with unresolved D. Germline V gene lookup returns CDR1 PRHDT and CDR2 FYEKMQ (reference sequence). V lost 0 bases to trimming and J lost 2 bases, with 10 bases between them. The CDR3 has 15 residues. CDR3 in DNA: TGTGCCAGCAGCTTAGGCAGGTGGATTCAAGAGACCCAGTACTTC. Amino acid sequence: CASSLGRWIQETQYF.

This chain joins TRBV11-2 and TRBJ1-2; D gene ambiguous. The CDR3 loop spans 14 amino acids. From germline, CDR1 is SGHAT and CDR2 FQNNGV. The V end lost 1 base, the J end lost 5 bases, and 11 bases lay between the germline ends. The CDR3 reads CASSLGWEFYGYTF. DNA for the CDR3: TGTGCCAGCAGCTTAGGATGGGAGTTTTATGGCTACACCTTC.

Of note for this clone: This CDR3 is also generated by other DNA sequences in the sample. This chain joins TRBV2 and TRBJ2-7, with D unclear. The germline CDR1 and CDR2 sequences are SNHLY and FYNNEI. The CDR3 length is 11 residues. Between the trimmed V and J ends, which lost 7 bases and 6 bases, there was a span of 10 bases. CDR3 region: CASTPKGEQYF. The CDR3 region has the DNA TGTGCCAGCACTCCCAAGGGCGAGCAGTACTTC.

This sequence joins TRBV5-1 and TRBJ2-1; the match to TRBD2 covers 7 bases. Germline V gives CDR1 SGHRS, CDR2 YFSETQ. V lost 4 bases, J lost 6 bases, and 7 bases stayed unmatched. The CDR3 has 14 amino acids. CDR3 nucleotide sequence: TGCGCCAGCAGCGAGGCTAGCGGTCTCAATGAGCAGTTCTTC. This translates into CASSEASGLNEQFF.

The gene calls are TRBV7-8 and TRBJ2-1; no clear D gene. The CDR3 spans 15 residues. In germline, CDR1 is SGHVS, CDR2 FQNEAQ. Deletions cut 1 base from V and 2 bases from J, with 9 bases between. This chain's CDR3 is CASSLVGRTYNEQFF. In DNA form, the CDR3 reads TGTGCCAGCAGCTTAGTAGGACGCACCTACAATGAGCAGTTCTTC.

This rearrangement joins TRBV5-1 to TRBJ1-2; D gene ambiguous. V lost 0 bases to trimming and J lost 7 bases, with 10 bases between them. Germline CDR1 is SGHRS and CDR2 is YFSETQ. The CDR3 has 13 amino acids. CDR3 in DNA: TGCGCCAGCAGCTTGGCAGGAGCAGGTGGCTACACCTTC. Protein product: CASSLAGAGGYTF. Complete variable domain (other parts from reference TRBV5-1 and TRBJ1-2): KAGVTQTPRYLIKTRGQQVTLSCSPISGHRSVSWYQQTPGQGLQFLFEYFSETQRNKGNFPGRFSGRQFSNSRSEMNVSTLELGDSALYLCASSLAGAGGYTFGSGTRLTVV.

The genes are TRBV5-1 and TRBJ1-1, with 11 bases that match TRBD1. Looked up from germline, CDR1 is SGHRS and CDR2 is YFSETQ. V was clipped by 6 bases and J by 5 bases; unmatched bases: 12. The CDR3 has 16 residues. CDR3 loop: CASTGQGVGVRTEAFF. CDR3 coding DNA: TGCGCCAGCACGGGACAGGGGGTCGGGGTAAGGACTGAAGCTTTCTTT.

The chain carries TRBV6-1 and TRBJ1-5; possibly TRBD1 for D (6 bases). The CDR3 sequence is 16 residues long. Germline values: CDR1 MNHNS, CDR2 SASEGT. Trimming took off 4 bases at V and 5 bases at J, with 18 bases between the two ends. The CDR3 protein is CASSVSIPKGDQPQHF. The CDR3, as DNA: TGTGCCAGCAGTGTCTCGATCCCGAAGGGGGATCAGCCCCAGCATTTT.